The clone carrying this T cell receptor beta chain was picked up many times. Its antigen is unknown. Germline V lookup: CDR1 LGHDT, CDR2 YNNKEL (reference sequence). The length of the CDR3 is 13 residues. V was clipped by 4 bases and J by 4 bases, with 7 bases between them. The output of every sequencing run, over 170 million TCR-beta sequences, came from 15-18 subjects. TCRdb itself ran the 5' RACE reads through MiXCR, one entry per CDR3 protein. The sample holds 35,000 to 50,000 distinct CDR3 sequences, roughly 2.5% seen once. These data are taken from a study of neurological immune-mediated disorders. About the study: Of the multiple sclerosis patients, some 35 in total, roughly 31 were relapsing-remitting and 3 were secondary progressive. Study outcomes and limitations: None of the features examined (clinical or MRI) was associated with the multiple sclerosis repertoire cluster.

Sequencing was performed on PBMCs. The source of this sequence is a man aged 45-60 years with multiple sclerosis. The rearrangement links TRBV3-1 to TRBJ2-2, with D uncertain. CDR3 nucleotide sequence: TGTGCCAGCAGCCCGCCGGTCACCGGGGAGCTGTTTTTT. Translating it yields CASSPPVTGELFF. Using reference TRBV3-1 and TRBJ2-2 for the parts outside the CDR3, the full variable domain is DTAVSQTPKYLVTQMGNDKSIKCEQNLGHDTMYWYKQDSKKFLKIMFSYNNKELIINETVPNRFSPKSPDKAHLNLHINSLELGDSAVYFCASSPPVTGELFFGEGSRLTVL.